This T cell receptor (beta chain) originates from a study of cytomegalovirus exposure and HLA in healthy donors. Study results and limitations: High sensitivity and specificity were reportedly achieved when the classifier diagnosed cytomegalovirus status. TRBV6-2, TRBV6-3 and other indistinguishable V segments were excluded. The study put under 200 TCR beta chains on its list as cytomegalovirus-associated. Sequence variants that were highly shared formed a cluster that was likely a sequencing artifact.

Both 60 Vbeta primers and 13 Jbeta primers went into the PCR. Sequencing was performed with immunoSEQ multiplex PCR; in TCRdb, only in-frame clones are kept and a portion is missing. This table has about 200,000 clones, roughly 79% appearing once. In the case of this clone: Its antigen is still unknown.

The CDR3 has 14 residues. Germline loops: CDR1 SGHTS, CDR2 YDEGEE. V lost 2 bases and J 3 bases, leaving 12 bases between the germline ends. The V call is TRBV5-8, the J call TRBJ2-7; D is uncertain. What was sequenced was PBMCs. This clonotype was obtained from a man aged 30-40 years in good health and CMV-seronegative. The CDR3 DNA is TGTGCCAGCAGCTTTGTAGTAACGGGCTACGAGCAGTACTTC. Protein product: CASSFVVTGYEQYF.